These T cell receptor beta chains were read from a single sample in a study of T cell responses to AZD1222 COVID-19 vaccine. The table came from immunoSEQ multiplex PCR; TCRdb's copy has only in-frame clones and leaves some out. This sample carries over 150,000 clones, 85% to 95% of them seen once, and the ten largest clones take about 1%. The specimen was peripheral blood, collected 28 days after the second dose of the MenACWY control vaccine. The receptors derive from an adult who received the MenACWY meningococcal vaccine as a control. The CDR3 runs from the conserved cysteine through the conserved F or W. D genes are given only for firm matches. Where a row states a size, it is once, few, many or the class of an expanded clone; other rows omit it.

clone size: .; V gene: TRBV5-1; D gene: .; J gene: TRBJ2-5; CDR3 DNA: TGCGCCAGCAGCTTACAAGAGACCCAGTACTTC; CDR3 protein: CASSLQETQYF
clone size: .; V gene: TRBV5-8; D gene: .; J gene: TRBJ1-2; CDR3 DNA: TGTGCCAGCAGCTCGGGACATTTCTATGGCTACACCTTC; CDR3 protein: CASSSGHFYGYTF
clone size: .; V gene: TRBV4-3; D gene: .; J gene: TRBJ2-2; CDR3 DNA: TGCGCCAGCAGCCAAGGATTAGCAGGGGCGAACACCGGGGAGCTGTTTTTT; CDR3 protein: CASSQGLAGANTGELFF
clone size: .; V gene: TRBV6-5; D gene: TRBD1; J gene: TRBJ1-2; CDR3 DNA: TGTGCCAGCAGTAACAGGGGGCCCGATGGCTACACCTTC; CDR3 protein: CASSNRGPDGYTF
clone size: .; V gene: TRBV19; D gene: TRBD1; J gene: TRBJ1-5; CDR3 DNA: TGTGCCAGTAGTGACCGGGACAGTCGTTTTAGCAATCAGCCCCAGCATTTT; CDR3 protein: CASSDRDSRFSNQPQHF
clone size: .; V gene: TRBV3-1/TRBV3-2; D gene: .; J gene: TRBJ2-7; CDR3 DNA: TGTGCCAGCAGCGGGGACGCGTACGAGCAGTACTTC; CDR3 protein: CASSGDAYEQYF
clone size: once; V gene: TRBV30; D gene: .; J gene: TRBJ1-2; CDR3 DNA: TGTGCCTGGAGTACCGGGCTCAACTATGGCTACACCTTC; CDR3 protein: CAWSTGLNYGYTF
clone size: .; V gene: TRBV7-2; D gene: .; J gene: TRBJ1-2; CDR3 DNA: TGTGCCAGCAGCTTCCTGGGAACCGGCTATGGCTACACCTTC; CDR3 protein: CASSFLGTGYGYTF
clone size: .; V gene: TRBV7-2; D gene: TRBD1; J gene: TRBJ2-7; CDR3 DNA: TGTGCCAGCAGCCCGGACAGGTACGAGCAGTACTTC; CDR3 protein: CASSPDRYEQYF
clone size: .; V gene: TRBV6-5; D gene: .; J gene: TRBJ1-1; CDR3 DNA: TGTGCCAGCAGTTTACAGGGATACACTGAAGCTTTCTTT; CDR3 protein: CASSLQGYTEAFF
clone size: .; V gene: TRBV19; D gene: .; J gene: TRBJ1-1; CDR3 DNA: TGTGCCAGTAGAAGTACGGGACGCGGGACTGAAGCTTTCTTT; CDR3 protein: CASRSTGRGTEAFF
clone size: .; V gene: TRBV30; D gene: TRBD1; J gene: TRBJ1-2; CDR3 DNA: TGTGCCTGGAGTGTACATGGGGCAGGGGGAATCTTC; CDR3 protein: CAWSVHGAGGIF
clone size: .; V gene: TRBV7-7; D gene: TRBD2; J gene: TRBJ2-5; CDR3 DNA: TGTGCTAGCAGCTTAGTCCTAGCGGGGGGGAACCAAGAGACCCAGTACTTC; CDR3 protein: CASSLVLAGGNQETQYF
clone size: .; V gene: TRBV3-1/TRBV3-2; D gene: .; J gene: TRBJ1-6; CDR3 DNA: TGTGCCAGCAGCCCCTTTGTGAGCTCCTATAATTCACCCCTCCACTTT; CDR3 protein: CASSPFVSSYNSPLHF
clone size: once; V gene: TRBV20-1; D gene: TRBD1; J gene: TRBJ1-2; CDR3 DNA: TGCAGTGCTAGTCGGCAGGGGGCGGGCTATGGCTACACCTTC; CDR3 protein: CSASRQGAGYGYTF
clone size: .; V gene: TRBV30; D gene: .; J gene: TRBJ2-7; CDR3 DNA: TGTGCCTGGAGTGTACGGGGCAGACCAAACTACGAGCAGTACTTC; CDR3 protein: CAWSVRGRPNYEQYF
clone size: once; V gene: TRBV11-3; D gene: TRBD1; J gene: TRBJ2-2; CDR3 DNA: TGTGCCAGCAGCCGACGACAGGGGCCCACCGGGGAGCTGTTTTTT; CDR3 protein: CASSRRQGPTGELFF
clone size: .; V gene: TRBV6-5; D gene: TRBD1; J gene: TRBJ1-3; CDR3 DNA: TGTGCCAGCAGGGGAGACAGGGTAGGAGGAAACACCATATATTTT; CDR3 protein: CASRGDRVGGNTIYF
clone size: .; V gene: TRBV6-2/TRBV6-3; D gene: .; J gene: TRBJ1-5; CDR3 DNA: TGTGCCAGCAGTTACAGGGGCGGCAATCAGCCCCAGCATTTT; CDR3 protein: CASSYRGGNQPQHF
clone size: once; V gene: TRBV9; D gene: TRBD1; J gene: TRBJ1-4; CDR3 DNA: TGTGCCAGCAGCGACCGGGACAGGGGCGAAAAACTGTTTTTT; CDR3 protein: CASSDRDRGEKLFF
clone size: few; V gene: TRBV18; D gene: .; J gene: TRBJ1-1; CDR3 DNA: TGTGCCAGCTCACCAGCGACGCTGGCTGAAGCTTTCTTT; CDR3 protein: CASSPATLAEAFF
clone size: .; V gene: TRBV2; D gene: .; J gene: TRBJ1-3; CDR3 DNA: TGTGCCAGCAGTGTGGGGGTTCTGGATGGAAACACCATATATTTT; CDR3 protein: CASSVGVLDGNTIYF